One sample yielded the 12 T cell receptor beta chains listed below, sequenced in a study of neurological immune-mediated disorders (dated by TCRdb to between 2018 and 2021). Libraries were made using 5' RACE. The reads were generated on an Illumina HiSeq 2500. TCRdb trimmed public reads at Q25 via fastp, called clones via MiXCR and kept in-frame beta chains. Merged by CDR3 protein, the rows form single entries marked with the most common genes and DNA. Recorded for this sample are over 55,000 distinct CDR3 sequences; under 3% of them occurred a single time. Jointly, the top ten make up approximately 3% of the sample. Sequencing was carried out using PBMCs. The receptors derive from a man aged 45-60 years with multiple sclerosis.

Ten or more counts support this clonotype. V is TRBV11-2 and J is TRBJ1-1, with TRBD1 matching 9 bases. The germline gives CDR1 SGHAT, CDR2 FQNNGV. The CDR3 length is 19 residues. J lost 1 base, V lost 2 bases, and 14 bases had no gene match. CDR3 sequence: CASSLSWGGQGWANTEAFF. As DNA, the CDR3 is TGTGCCAGCAGCTTATCCTGGGGGGGACAGGGTTGGGCGAACACTGAAGCTTTCTTT.

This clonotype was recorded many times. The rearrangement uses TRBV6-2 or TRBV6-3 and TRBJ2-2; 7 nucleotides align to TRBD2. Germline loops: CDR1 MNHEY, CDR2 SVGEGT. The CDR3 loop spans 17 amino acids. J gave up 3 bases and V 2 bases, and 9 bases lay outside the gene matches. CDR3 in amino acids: CASSYLLRGGYTGELFF. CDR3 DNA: TGTGCCAGCAGTTACCTCCTGAGGGGAGGGTACACCGGGGAGCTGTTTTTT.

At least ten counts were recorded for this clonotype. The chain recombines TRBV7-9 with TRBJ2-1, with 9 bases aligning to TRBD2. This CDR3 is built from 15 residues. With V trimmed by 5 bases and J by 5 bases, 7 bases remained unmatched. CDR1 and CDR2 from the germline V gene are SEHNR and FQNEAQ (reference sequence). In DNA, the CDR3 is TGTGCCAGCAGCCCGCGGACTAGCGAACACAATGAGCAGTTCTTC. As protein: CASSPRTSEHNEQFF.

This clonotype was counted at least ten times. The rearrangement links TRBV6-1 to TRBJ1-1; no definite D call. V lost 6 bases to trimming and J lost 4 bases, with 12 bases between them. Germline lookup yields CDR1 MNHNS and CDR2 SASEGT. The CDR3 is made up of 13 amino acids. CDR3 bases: TGTGCCAGCAGCGAAACACGAAGCACTGAAGCTTTCTTT. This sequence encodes CASSETRSTEAFF.

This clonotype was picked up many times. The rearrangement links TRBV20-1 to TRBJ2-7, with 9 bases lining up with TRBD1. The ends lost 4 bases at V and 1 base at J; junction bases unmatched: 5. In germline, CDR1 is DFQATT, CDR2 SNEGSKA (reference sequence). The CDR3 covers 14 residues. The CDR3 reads CSAITGGASYEQYF. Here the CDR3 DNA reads TGCAGTGCTATTACAGGGGGCGCATCCTACGAGCAGTACTTC.

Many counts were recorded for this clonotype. The CDR3 loop is CSAQNRGNREKLFF. CDR3 DNA sequence: TGCAGTGCGCAAAACAGGGGGAATCGCGAAAAACTGTTTTTT. The chain couples TRBV20-1 to TRBJ1-4, with 8 bases identical to TRBD1. V trimming: 6 bases; J trimming: 8 bases; junction bases outside the gene matches: 11. The CDR3 spans 14 residues. CDR1 DFQATT and CDR2 SNEGSKA come from the germline V gene (reference sequence).

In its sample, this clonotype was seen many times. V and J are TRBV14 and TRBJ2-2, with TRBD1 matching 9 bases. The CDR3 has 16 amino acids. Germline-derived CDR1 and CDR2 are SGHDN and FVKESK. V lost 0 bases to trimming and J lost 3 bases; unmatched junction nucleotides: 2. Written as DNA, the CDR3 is TGTGCCAGCAGCCAAGATAACAGGGGGCACACCGGGGAGCTGTTTTTT. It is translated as CASSQDNRGHTGELFF.

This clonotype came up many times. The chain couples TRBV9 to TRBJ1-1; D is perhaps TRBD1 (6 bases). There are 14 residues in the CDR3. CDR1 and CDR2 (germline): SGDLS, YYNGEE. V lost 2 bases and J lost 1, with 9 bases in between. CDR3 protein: CASSVTGSNTEAFF. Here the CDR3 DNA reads TGTGCCAGCAGCGTTACAGGGTCGAACACTGAAGCTTTCTTT.

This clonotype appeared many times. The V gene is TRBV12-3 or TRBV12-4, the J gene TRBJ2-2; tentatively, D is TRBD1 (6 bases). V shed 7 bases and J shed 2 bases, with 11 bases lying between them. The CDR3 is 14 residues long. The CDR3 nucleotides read TGTGCCAGCACCACGGACAGAAACACCGGGGAGCTGTTTTTT. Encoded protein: CASTTDRNTGELFF.

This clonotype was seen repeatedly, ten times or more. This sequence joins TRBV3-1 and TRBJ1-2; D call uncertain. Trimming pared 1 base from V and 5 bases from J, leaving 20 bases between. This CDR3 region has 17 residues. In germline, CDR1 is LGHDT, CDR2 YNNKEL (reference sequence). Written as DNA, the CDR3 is TGTGCCAGCAGCCAAGGCCGGAGTAAGGACGCTTTATATGGCTACACCTTC. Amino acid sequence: CASSQGRSKDALYGYTF.

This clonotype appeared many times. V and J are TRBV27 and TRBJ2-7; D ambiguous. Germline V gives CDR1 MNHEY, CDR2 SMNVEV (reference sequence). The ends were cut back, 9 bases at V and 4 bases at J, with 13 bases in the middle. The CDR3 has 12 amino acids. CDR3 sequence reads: CASGRSTYEQYF. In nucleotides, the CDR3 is TGTGCCAGTGGACGGAGTACGTACGAGCAGTACTTC.

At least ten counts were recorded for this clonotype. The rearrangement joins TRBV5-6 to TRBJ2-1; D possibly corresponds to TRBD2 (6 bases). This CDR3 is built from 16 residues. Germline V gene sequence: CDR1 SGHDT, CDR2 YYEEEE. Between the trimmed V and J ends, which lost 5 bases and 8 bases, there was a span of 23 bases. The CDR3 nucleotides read TGTGCCAGCAGTTCGCGACTAGAACCCCCCCGGGATGAGCAGTTCTTC. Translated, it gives CASSSRLEPPRDEQFF.